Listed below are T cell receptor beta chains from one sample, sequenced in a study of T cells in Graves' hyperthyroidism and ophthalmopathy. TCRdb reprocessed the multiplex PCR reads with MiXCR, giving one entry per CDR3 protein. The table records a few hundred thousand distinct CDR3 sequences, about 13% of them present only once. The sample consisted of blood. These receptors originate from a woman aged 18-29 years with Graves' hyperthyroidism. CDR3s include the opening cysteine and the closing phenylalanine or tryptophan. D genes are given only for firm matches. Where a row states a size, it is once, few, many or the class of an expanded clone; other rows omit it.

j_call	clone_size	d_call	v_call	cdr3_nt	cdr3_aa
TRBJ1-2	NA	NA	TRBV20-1	TGCAGTGCTGGTGATCGATATGGCTACACCTTC	CSAGDRYGYTF
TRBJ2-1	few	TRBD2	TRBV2	TGTGCCAGCATGCCCCGAAGCGGGACCCAGGGATACAATGAGCAGTTCTTC	CASMPRSGTQGYNEQFF
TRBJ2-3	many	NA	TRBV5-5	TGTGCCAGCAGCCTGGGGGTTGCAGATACGCAGTATTTT	CASSLGVADTQYF
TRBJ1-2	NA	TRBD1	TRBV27	TGTGCCAGCAGTTATGCAGGGGGCGGGGGCTACACCTTC	CASSYAGGGGYTF
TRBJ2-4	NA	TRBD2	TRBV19	TGTGCCAGTAGGGGTAGCGGGAGGGCCGGGGCCAAAAACATTCAGTACTTC	CASRGSGRAGAKNIQYF
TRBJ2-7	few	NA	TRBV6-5	TGTGCCAGCAGTTACGGATGGGGGATTGCCTCCTACGAGCAGTACTTC	CASSYGWGIASYEQYF
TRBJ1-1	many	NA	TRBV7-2	TGTGCCAGCAGCACCGAAGGGACGCATGAAGCTTTCTTT	CASSTEGTHEAFF
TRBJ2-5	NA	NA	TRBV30	TGTGCCTGGGAAAAAGAGACCCAGTACTTC	CAWEKETQYF
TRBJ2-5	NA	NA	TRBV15	TGTGCCACCAGCAGAGATCTAGACTTGTGGTCGGAGACCCAGTACTTC	CATSRDLDLWSETQYF
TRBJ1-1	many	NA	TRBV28	TGTGCCAGCAGTTTATTAAGGGCCCCGAACACTGAAGCTTTCTTT	CASSLLRAPNTEAFF
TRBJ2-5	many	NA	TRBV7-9	TGTGCCAGCAGCTTAGCGTTGGCAGACCAAGAGACCCAGTACTTC	CASSLALADQETQYF
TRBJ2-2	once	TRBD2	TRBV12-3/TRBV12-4	TGTGCCAGCAGGCGGGACTACCCCCTCGGGGAGCTGTTTTTT	CASRRDYPLGELFF
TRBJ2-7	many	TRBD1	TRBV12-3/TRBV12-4	TGTGCCAGCAGTTTCGGGACAGGGGGCGCCTACGAGCAGTACTTC	CASSFGTGGAYEQYF
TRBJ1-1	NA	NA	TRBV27	TGTGCCAGCAGTTTATCGTTGTTCGGGGTTACTGAAGCTTTCTTT	CASSLSLFGVTEAFF
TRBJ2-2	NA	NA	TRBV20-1	TGCAGTGCTAGTACCGGGAACACCGGGGAGCTGTTTTTT	CSASTGNTGELFF
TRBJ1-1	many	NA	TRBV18	TGTGCCAGCTCACCGCCCGCGGGGGTCGGTACTGAAGCTTTCTTT	CASSPPAGVGTEAFF